Below are 4 T cell receptor delta chains sequenced from a single sample in a study of γδ T cells in repeated Plasmodium falciparum infection. TCRdb repeated clone calling on the multiplex PCR reads with CATT. Of some 51,000 delta-chain clones in the sample, around 2% are singletons; the top ten hold around 25%. Gammadelta T cells were flow-sorted from PBMC into Vgamma9/Vdelta2+ and Vdelta2-negative populations for bulk analysis. Sequences were obtained from gamma-delta T cells from blood. These receptors all come from a pool of human donors (malaria-infected and uninfected, not separated).

A single count supports this clone. The chain has TRDV1 and TRDJ1; 13 nucleotides agree with TRDD3. TCRdb carries no J gene annotation; the J gene was assigned here by matching the DNA with germline. CDR3 size: 20 residues. Germline trimming cut 5 bases from V and 3 bases from J; bases unmatched to any gene: 18. Germline V CDR1 and CDR2: TSWWSYY, QGS. The DNA of the CDR3 is TGTGCTCTTGGGTCCTGCCTGCCGTACTGGGGGATACGGGGGGCCGATAAACTCATCTTT. Its protein is CALGSCLPYWGIRGADKLIF.

This clone was seen at least ten times. A read error likely explains why the TCRdb protein, taken from a much larger clone, differs from this DNA's translation at residue 15; the protein shown is translated from the DNA. The rearrangement joins TRDV1 to TRDJ1; D remains ambiguous. As TCRdb names no J gene, one was assigned here on the basis of a DNA match to germline. Germline lookup yields CDR1 TSWWSYY and CDR2 QGS. The CDR3 is 19 amino acids. The CDR3 here is CALWDNKFRCSPYTEKLIF. As DNA, the CDR3 is TGTGCTCTTTGGGACAATAAATTTCGCTGTTCCCCGTACACCGAGAAACTCATCTTT.

This clone has only a few counts. TCRdb attributes to this sequence the protein of a much larger clone, which differs from the DNA translation at residue 6; a read error is likely, and the protein displayed is translated from the DNA. This chain joins TRDV2 and TRDJ1; no firm D call. Matching the DNA to germline supplied the J gene, which TCRdb does not give. Germline V gives CDR1 GEAIGNYY, CDR2 EKD. This CDR3 spans 17 amino acids. V was cut by 0 bases and J by 0 bases, with 16 bases left in between. For the CDR3, the DNA is TGTGCCTGTGACACCATCGATAAAGGTACACACACCGATAAACTCATCTTT. As protein: CACDTIDKGTHTDKLIF.

This clone has just a few counts. The protein recorded in TCRdb matches a much larger clone and deviates from this DNA's translation at residue 9, suggesting a read error; the protein here is obtained by translating the DNA. The rearrangement links TRDV3 to TRDJ1; the D gene is possibly TRDD3 (5 bases). The J gene was missing in TCRdb and was found by matching the end of the DNA to germline. Germline CDR1 is TVYSNPD and CDR2 is GDNSRS (reference sequence). Trimming shortened V by 4 bases and J by 7 bases, and 19 bases separated the two germline ends. The CDR3 is 13 residues long. The CDR3 here is CASGDTRVAKLIF. The DNA for the CDR3 is TGTGCCTCCGGGGACACCCGGGTCGCTAAACTCATCTTT.